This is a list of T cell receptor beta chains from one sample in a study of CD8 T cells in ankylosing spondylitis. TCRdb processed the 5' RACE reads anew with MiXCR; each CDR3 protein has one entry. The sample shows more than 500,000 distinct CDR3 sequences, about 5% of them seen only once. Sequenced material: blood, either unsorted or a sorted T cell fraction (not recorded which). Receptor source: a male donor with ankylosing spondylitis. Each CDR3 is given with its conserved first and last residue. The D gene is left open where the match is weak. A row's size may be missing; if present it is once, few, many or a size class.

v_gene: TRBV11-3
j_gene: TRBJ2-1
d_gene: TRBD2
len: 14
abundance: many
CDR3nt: TGTGCCAGCAGCTTGGAGGGAGGGGACAATGAGCAGTTCTTC
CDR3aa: CASSLEGGDNEQFF

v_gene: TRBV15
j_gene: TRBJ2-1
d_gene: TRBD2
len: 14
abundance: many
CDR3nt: TGTGCCACCAGCAGAGAGTATGGCGGGGGGAAGCAGTTCTTC
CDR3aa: CATSREYGGGKQFF

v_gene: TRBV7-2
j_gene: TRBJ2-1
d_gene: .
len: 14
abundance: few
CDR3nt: TGTGCCAGCAGCCCCCGCTTGAGCTACAATGAGCAGTTCTTC
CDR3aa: CASSPRLSYNEQFF

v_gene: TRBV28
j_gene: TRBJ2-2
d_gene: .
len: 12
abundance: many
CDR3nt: TGTGCCAGCAGTCCCCTATATAGTGAGCTGTTTTTT
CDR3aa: CASSPLYSELFF

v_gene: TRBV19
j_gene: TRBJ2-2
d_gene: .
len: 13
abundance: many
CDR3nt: TGTGCCAGTAGTATCCAACACACCGGGGAGCTGTTTTTT
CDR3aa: CASSIQHTGELFF

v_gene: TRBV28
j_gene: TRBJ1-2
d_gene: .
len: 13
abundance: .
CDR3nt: TGTGCCAGCAGTTTTAACAGCGCCTATGGCTACACCTTC
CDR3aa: CASSFNSAYGYTF

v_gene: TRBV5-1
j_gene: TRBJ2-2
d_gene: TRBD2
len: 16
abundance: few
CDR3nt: TGCGCCAGCAGCTTGCAGGGACTAGCGGGAACCGGGGAGCTGTTTTTT
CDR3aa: CASSLQGLAGTGELFF

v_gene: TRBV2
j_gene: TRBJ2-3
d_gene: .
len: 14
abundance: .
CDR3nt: TGTGCCAGCAGTGCGACTGGGTACACAGATACGCAGTATTTT
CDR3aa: CASSATGYTDTQYF

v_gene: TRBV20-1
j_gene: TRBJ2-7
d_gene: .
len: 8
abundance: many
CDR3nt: TGCAGTGCCGATGGGCAGTACTTC
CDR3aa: CSADGQYF

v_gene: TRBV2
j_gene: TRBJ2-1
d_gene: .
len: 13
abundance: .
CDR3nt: TGTGCCAGCAGTAAGATCCCAGCCAATGAGCAGTTCTTC
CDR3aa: CASSKIPANEQFF

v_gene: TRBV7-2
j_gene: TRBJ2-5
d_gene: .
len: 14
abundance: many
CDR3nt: TGTGCCAGCAGCTTAAGCCGACATTGGGAGACCCAGTACTTC
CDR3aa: CASSLSRHWETQYF

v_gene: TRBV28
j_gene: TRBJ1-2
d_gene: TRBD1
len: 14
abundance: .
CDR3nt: TGTGCCAGCAGCCCGACAGGGATTACCTATGGCTACACCTTC
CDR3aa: CASSPTGITYGYTF

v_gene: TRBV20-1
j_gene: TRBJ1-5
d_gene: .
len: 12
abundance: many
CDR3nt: TGCAGTGCTAGGGAAAGCAATCAGCCCCAGCATTTT
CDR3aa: CSARESNQPQHF

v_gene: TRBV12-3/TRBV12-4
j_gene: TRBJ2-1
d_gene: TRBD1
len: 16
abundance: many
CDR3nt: TGTGCCAGCAGTTTGGACAGGCGGCTATTAAGGGATGAGCAGTTCTTC
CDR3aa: CASSLDRRLLRDEQFF

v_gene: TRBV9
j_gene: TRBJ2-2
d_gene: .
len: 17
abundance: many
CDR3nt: TGTGCCAGCAGCGTCCGGGACACTTCTACGAACACCGGGGAGCTGTTTTTT
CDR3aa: CASSVRDTSTNTGELFF

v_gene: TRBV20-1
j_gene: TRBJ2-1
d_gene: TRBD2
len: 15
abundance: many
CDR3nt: TGCAGTGCTAGAAAAATGGCGGGAGTTGGCAATGAGCAGTTCTTC
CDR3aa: CSARKMAGVGNEQFF

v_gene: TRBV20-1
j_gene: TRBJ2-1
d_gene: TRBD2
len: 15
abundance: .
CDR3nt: TGCAGTGCTAGGTTACGGGAGGGCCGGTACAATGAGCAGTTCTTC
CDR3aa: CSARLREGRYNEQFF

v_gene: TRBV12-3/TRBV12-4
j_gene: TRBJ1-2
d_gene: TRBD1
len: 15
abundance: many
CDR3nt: TGTGCCAGCAGTTTACGAGGGCAGGGGGCGGTTGGCTACACCTTC
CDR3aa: CASSLRGQGAVGYTF

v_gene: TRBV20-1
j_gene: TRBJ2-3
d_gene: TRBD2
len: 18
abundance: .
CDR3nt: TGCAGTGCTAGAAATTGGGACTACGGGACTGGGCATACAGATACGCAGTATTTT
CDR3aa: CSARNWDYGTGHTDTQYF

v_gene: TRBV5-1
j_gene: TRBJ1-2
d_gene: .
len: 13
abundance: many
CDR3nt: TGCGCCAGCAGGGAGGACACGTACTATGGCTACACCTTC
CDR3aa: CASREDTYYGYTF

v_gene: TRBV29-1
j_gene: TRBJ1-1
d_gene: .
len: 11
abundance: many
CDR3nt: TGCAGCACCGCATCGCGAACTGAAGCTTTCTTT
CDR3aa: CSTASRTEAFF

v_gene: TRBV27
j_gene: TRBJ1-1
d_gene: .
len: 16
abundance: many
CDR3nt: TGTGCCAGCAGTTTAGTGCTGGGGGGAACGGACACTGAAGCTTTCTTT
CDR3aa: CASSLVLGGTDTEAFF

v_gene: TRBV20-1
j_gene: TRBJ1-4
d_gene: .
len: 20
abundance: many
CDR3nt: TGCAGTGCTAGAGATCGTCGCGTGGGGGGGTCCGAGCCCCATAATGAAAAACTGTTTTTT
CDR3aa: CSARDRRVGGSEPHNEKLFF

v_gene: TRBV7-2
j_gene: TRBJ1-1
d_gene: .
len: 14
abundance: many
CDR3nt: TGTGCCAGCAGCTTTAGGGCCCAGGGCCCTGAAGCTTTCTTT
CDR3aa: CASSFRAQGPEAFF

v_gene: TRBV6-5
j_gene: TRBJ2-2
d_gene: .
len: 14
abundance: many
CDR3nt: TGTGCCAGCAGTTTACGGGCCCGAGGCGGGGAGCTGTTTTTT
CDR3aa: CASSLRARGGELFF

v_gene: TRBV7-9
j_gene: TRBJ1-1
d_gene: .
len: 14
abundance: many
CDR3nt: TGTGCCAGCAGTTCTCCTGACACCAACACTGAAGCTTTCTTT
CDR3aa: CASSSPDTNTEAFF

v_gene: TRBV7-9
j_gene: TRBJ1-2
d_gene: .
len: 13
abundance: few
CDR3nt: TGTGCCAGCAGCTTGTATCAGAGGTGGGGCTACACCTTC
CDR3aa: CASSLYQRWGYTF

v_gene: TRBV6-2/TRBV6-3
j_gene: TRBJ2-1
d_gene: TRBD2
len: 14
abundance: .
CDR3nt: TGTGCCAGCAGCCCTACCCGACTAGCGGATGAGCAGTTCTTC
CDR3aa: CASSPTRLADEQFF

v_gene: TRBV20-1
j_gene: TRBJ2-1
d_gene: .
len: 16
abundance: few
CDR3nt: TGCAGTGCTGGGAAGGGGGGAGCGGGATACTACAATGAGCAGTTCTTC
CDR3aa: CSAGKGGAGYYNEQFF

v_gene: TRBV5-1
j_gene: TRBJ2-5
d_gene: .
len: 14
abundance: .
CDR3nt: TGCGCCAGCAGCTTAGACGGGCCGAAGAGACCCCAGTACTTC
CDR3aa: CASSLDGPKRPQYF

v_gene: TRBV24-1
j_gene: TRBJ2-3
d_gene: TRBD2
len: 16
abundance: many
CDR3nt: TGTGCCACCAGTGATCCGGGCGGCGGGGGGGCGGATACGCAGTATTTT
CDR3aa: CATSDPGGGGADTQYF

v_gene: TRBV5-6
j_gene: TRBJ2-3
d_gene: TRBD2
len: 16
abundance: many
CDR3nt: TGTGCCAGCAGCCCATCGGGACTAGCGGGCACAGATACGCAGTATTTT
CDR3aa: CASSPSGLAGTDTQYF

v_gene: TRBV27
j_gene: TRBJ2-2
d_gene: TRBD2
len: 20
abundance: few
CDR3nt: TGTGCCAGCAGTGGGTTGAAGGGGGTTAGCGGGGGGTCGAACACCGGGGAGCTGTTTTTT
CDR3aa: CASSGLKGVSGGSNTGELFF

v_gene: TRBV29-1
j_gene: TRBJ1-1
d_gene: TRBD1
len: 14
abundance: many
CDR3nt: TGCAGCGCCCCGACAGGGTGGGTCAACGGAGGAGCTTTCTTT
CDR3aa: CSAPTGWVNGGAFF

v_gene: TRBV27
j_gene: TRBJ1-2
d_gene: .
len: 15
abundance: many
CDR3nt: TGTGCCAGCAGTTTATCGACCGGGTACAACTATGGCTACACCTTC
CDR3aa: CASSLSTGYNYGYTF

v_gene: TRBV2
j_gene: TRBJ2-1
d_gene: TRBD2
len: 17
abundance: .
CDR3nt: TGTGCCAGCAGTGTTGATGTTGCTAGCGGGACCTACAATGAGCAGTTCTTC
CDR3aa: CASSVDVASGTYNEQFF

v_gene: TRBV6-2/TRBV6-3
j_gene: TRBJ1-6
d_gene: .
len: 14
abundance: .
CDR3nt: TGTGCCAGCTGTAGACAAGGGTTAAATTCACCCCTCCACTTT
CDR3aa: CASCRQGLNSPLHF

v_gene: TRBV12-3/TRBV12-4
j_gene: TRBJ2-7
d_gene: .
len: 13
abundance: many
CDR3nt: TGTGCCAGCAGCAGTGGGACCTCCTACGAGCAGTACTTC
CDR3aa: CASSSGTSYEQYF

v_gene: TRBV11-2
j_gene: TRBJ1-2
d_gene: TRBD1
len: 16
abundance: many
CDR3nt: TGTGCCAGCAGCTACGAAAGAGGACAGGGGTTTAGAGGCTACACCTTC
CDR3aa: CASSYERGQGFRGYTF

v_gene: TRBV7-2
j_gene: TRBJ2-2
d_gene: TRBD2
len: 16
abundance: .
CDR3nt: TGTGCCAGCAGCCCCGGACTAGCGGCAAACACCGGGGAGCTGTTTTTT
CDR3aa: CASSPGLAANTGELFF

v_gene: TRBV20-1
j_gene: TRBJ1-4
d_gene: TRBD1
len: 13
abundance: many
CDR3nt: TGCAGTGCTTTCCGGGACAGGGCTGAAAAACTGTTTTTT
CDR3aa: CSAFRDRAEKLFF

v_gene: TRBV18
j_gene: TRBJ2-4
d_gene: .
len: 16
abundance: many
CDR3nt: TGTGCCAGCTCACCGGATTACAGGGTCTCCAAAAACATTCAGTACTTC
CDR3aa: CASSPDYRVSKNIQYF

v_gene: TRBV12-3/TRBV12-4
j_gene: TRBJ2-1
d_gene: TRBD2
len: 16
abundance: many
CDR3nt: TGTGCCAGCAGCCCGAGGAGACTAGCGGGGCTTAATGAGCAGTTCTTC
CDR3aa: CASSPRRLAGLNEQFF

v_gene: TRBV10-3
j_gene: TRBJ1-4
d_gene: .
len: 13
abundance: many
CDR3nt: TGTGCCATCAGTGAGTCGAAGATGGGAAAACTGTTTTTT
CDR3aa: CAISESKMGKLFF

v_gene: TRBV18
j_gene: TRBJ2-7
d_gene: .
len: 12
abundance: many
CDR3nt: TGTGCCAGCTCAGAGAAGTACGGGAAACAGTACTTC
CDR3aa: CASSEKYGKQYF

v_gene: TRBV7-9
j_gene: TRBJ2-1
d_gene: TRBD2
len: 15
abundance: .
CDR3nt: TGTGCCAGCAGCTGGCTGGCGGGAGGCAGGAATGAGCAGTTCTTC
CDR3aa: CASSWLAGGRNEQFF

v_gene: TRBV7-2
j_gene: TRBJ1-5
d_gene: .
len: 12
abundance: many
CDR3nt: TGTGCCAGCAGCTCGACCCCCAGCACCCAGCATTTT
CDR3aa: CASSSTPSTQHF

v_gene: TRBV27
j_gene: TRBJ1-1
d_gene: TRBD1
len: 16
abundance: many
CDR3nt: TGTGCCAGCACCACAAGACAGGGGCATATGAACACTGAAGCTTTCTTT
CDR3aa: CASTTRQGHMNTEAFF

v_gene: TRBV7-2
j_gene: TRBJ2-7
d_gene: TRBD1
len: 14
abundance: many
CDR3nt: TGTGCCAGCAGCAGCCGGGACAGGGTTGGCGAGCAGTACTTC
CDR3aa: CASSSRDRVGEQYF

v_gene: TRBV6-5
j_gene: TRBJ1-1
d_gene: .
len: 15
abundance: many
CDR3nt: TGTGCCAGCAGTTACTCCTACTTGGGGGACACTGAAGCTTTCTTT
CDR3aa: CASSYSYLGDTEAFF

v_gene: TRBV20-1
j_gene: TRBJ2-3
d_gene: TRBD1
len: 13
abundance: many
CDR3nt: TGCAGTGCTAACAGGGGAGGCACAGATACGCAGTATTTT
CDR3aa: CSANRGGTDTQYF

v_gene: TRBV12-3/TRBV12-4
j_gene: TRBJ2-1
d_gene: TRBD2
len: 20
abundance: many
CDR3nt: TGTGCCAGCAGTTTCTTGGGACTAGCGGATTTGTTGCTCCCTTACAATGAGCAGTTCTTC
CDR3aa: CASSFLGLADLLLPYNEQFF

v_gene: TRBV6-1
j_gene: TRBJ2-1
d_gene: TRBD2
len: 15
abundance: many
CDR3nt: TGTGCCAGCCGGCGGGCTAGCGGGAGCTCAAGTGAGCAGTTCTTC
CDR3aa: CASRRASGSSSEQFF

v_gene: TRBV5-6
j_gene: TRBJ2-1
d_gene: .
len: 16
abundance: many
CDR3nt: TGTGCCAGCAGCTTGGAGCCAGGGAGGTCCTACAATGAGCAGTTCTTC
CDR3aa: CASSLEPGRSYNEQFF